These T cell receptor beta chains were read from a single sample in a study of siplizumab effects on memory and regulatory T cells. TCRdb's copy holds only in-frame clones and misses some; the assay was immunoSEQ multiplex PCR. This table has 75,000 to 100,000 clones, 85% to 95% appearing once. Sequenced sample: non-Treg CD4+ T cells sorted from blood. The receptors stem from a human donor in good health. Both conserved end residues are part of each CDR3. The order of the fields is V gene, J gene, CDR3 protein.

V gene: TRBV7-2
J gene: TRBJ1-2
CDR3 protein: CASSLARTTMGSGGYTF

V gene: TRBV15
J gene: TRBJ2-3
CDR3 protein: CATSRDAGVGTDTQYF

V gene: TRBV25-1
J gene: TRBJ2-5
CDR3 protein: CASSPPSGRGETQYF

V gene: TRBV6-5
J gene: TRBJ1-1
CDR3 protein: CASSYSGGTEAFF

V gene: TRBV27
J gene: TRBJ2-7
CDR3 protein: CASRQRESYEQYF

V gene: TRBV5-4
J gene: TRBJ2-1
CDR3 protein: CASSLHGNHNEQFF

V gene: TRBV28
J gene: TRBJ2-2
CDR3 protein: CASSWTSGRAANTGELFF

V gene: TRBV19
J gene: TRBJ2-1
CDR3 protein: CASSTQGLAGLSGNEQFF

V gene: TRBV6-6
J gene: TRBJ1-4
CDR3 protein: CATQGWGEKLFF

V gene: TRBV10-1
J gene: TRBJ2-5
CDR3 protein: CASSRDGRQETQYF

V gene: TRBV5-1
J gene: TRBJ2-6
CDR3 protein: CASSSRQGAGANVLTF

V gene: TRBV7-9
J gene: TRBJ1-5
CDR3 protein: CASSSSNYGNQPQHF

V gene: TRBV7-2
J gene: TRBJ2-1
CDR3 protein: CASSIPGTRTYNEQFF

V gene: TRBV4-2
J gene: TRBJ2-1
CDR3 protein: CASSQTVPRTSGRVRTYNEQFF

V gene: TRBV19
J gene: TRBJ1-1
CDR3 protein: CATHHLRGTEAFF

V gene: TRBV28
J gene: TRBJ2-7
CDR3 protein: CASSLSAGEQYF

V gene: TRBV4-2
J gene: TRBJ1-4
CDR3 protein: CASSQVPWGGTNEKLFF

V gene: TRBV6-5
J gene: TRBJ2-3
CDR3 protein: CASSYSAGSVDTQYF

V gene: TRBV7-9
J gene: TRBJ1-3
CDR3 protein: CASSPTTGARNTIYF

V gene: TRBV15
J gene: TRBJ2-1
CDR3 protein: CATSRVKGGGLNEQFF

V gene: TRBV7-6
J gene: TRBJ2-2
CDR3 protein: CASSLGGEVTNTGELFF

V gene: TRBV27
J gene: TRBJ2-5
CDR3 protein: CASSRKYQETQYF

V gene: TRBV5-1
J gene: TRBJ1-6
CDR3 protein: CASSTTGAPGSPLHF

V gene: TRBV7-8
J gene: TRBJ1-5
CDR3 protein: CASSFRVVRKLGQGNQPQHF

V gene: TRBV5-4
J gene: TRBJ2-5
CDR3 protein: CASSLAPDRPRDKTQYF

V gene: TRBV11-3
J gene: TRBJ2-1
CDR3 protein: CASSLRVAGYNEQFF

V gene: TRBV18
J gene: TRBJ1-2
CDR3 protein: CASSPDTTTYGYTF

V gene: TRBV9
J gene: TRBJ2-7
CDR3 protein: CASSVIAGGPDEQYF